One sample yielded the 28 T cell receptor beta chains listed below, sequenced in a study of blood T cell repertoires in COVID-19. Only in-frame clones appear in the TCRdb table, and some are missing; sequencing was by immunoSEQ multiplex PCR. Of about 330,000 clones detected, approximately 90% appear once; the ten largest clones hold 3.5% to 4%. Material: peripheral blood. The receptor source for this set is a woman aged 45-65 years with active or convalescent COVID-19.

The rearrangement joins TRBV19 to TRBJ1-1; TRBD1 matches 7 bases. The germline gives CDR1 LNHDA, CDR2 SQIVND (reference sequence). The CDR3 contains 13 residues. The junction had 4 bases not matched to a gene; V was cut back by 4 bases and J by 5 bases. CDR3 nucleotide sequence: TGTGCCAGTAGTACGACAGGGATGACTGAAGCTTTCTTT. It encodes CASSTTGMTEAFF.

The rearrangement links TRBV12-3 or TRBV12-4 to TRBJ1-4, with D uncertain. Trimming removed 4 bases from V and 8 bases from J, with 11 bases in between. This CDR3 comprises 13 residues. The CDR3 reads CASSYPTLEKLFF. As DNA, the CDR3 is TGTGCCAGCAGTTACCCGACTTTAGAAAAACTGTTTTTT.

The V and J genes are TRBV6-2 or TRBV6-3 and TRBJ1-6, with 8 positions matching TRBD1. The CDR3 has 15 amino acids. V was pared by 4 bases and J by 7 bases, with 6 bases of the junction left unmatched. The germline V gene encodes CDR1 MNHEY and CDR2 SVGEGT. Written as DNA, the CDR3 is TGTGCCAGCAGTTCCACGACAGGGGAGAATTCACCCCTCCACTTT. Amino acid sequence: CASSSTTGENSPLHF.

This clone was seen more than once but under ten times. The CDR3 here is CASSSSGTIYF. The DNA of the CDR3 is TGTGCCAGCAGTTCCAGTGGCACCATATATTTT. V gene TRBV12-3 or TRBV12-4 combines with J gene TRBJ1-3; D gene uncertain. Trimming stripped 4 bases from V and 9 bases from J, with 7 bases between. The CDR3 runs 11 residues.

V gene TRBV7-8 combines with J gene TRBJ1-1; D unclear. Trimming left V 5 bases short and J 4 bases short, with 8 bases between. The CDR3 loop spans 12 amino acids. In germline, CDR1 is SGHVS, CDR2 FQNEAQ. The CDR3 reads CASSPHFTEAFF. DNA for the CDR3: TGTGCCAGCAGCCCGCACTTCACTGAAGCTTTCTTT.

The rearrangement joins TRBV7-3 to TRBJ2-6, with 9 bases that match TRBD1. This CDR3 comprises 20 residues. The J segment lost 0 bases and the V segment lost 1 base, leaving 10 bases of the junction unmatched. Germline loops: CDR1 SGHTA, CDR2 FQGTGA. This chain's CDR3 is CASSLRAIGTGNSGANVLTF. The DNA of the CDR3 is TGTGCCAGCAGCTTAAGGGCCATCGGGACAGGGAACTCTGGGGCCAACGTCCTGACTTTC.

CDR3 protein: CASSLEGPPYEQYF. The CDR3, as DNA: TGTGCCAGCAGCTTGGAGGGTCCCCCCTACGAGCAGTACTTC. The genes are TRBV7-9 and TRBJ2-7; weak D call: TRBD2 (6 bases). The length of the CDR3 is 14 residues. V was pared by 3 bases and J by 2 bases, with 11 bases between. Germline V gene sequence: CDR1 SEHNR, CDR2 FQNEAQ (reference sequence).

The gene calls are TRBV4-3 and TRBJ1-5; D not resolved. With 0 bases removed from V and 0 bases from J, the gap between germline ends came to 6 bases. The CDR3 is made up of 15 amino acids. Per germline, CDR1 LGHNA and CDR2 YSLEER. The CDR3, as DNA: TGCGCCAGCAGCCAAGACAGGTATAGCAATCAGCCCCAGCATTTT. Amino acids: CASSQDRYSNQPQHF.

As DNA, the CDR3 is TGTGCCAGCAGCCTTACAGGGGCACATCTTGGAAACACCATATATTTT. This gives the protein CASSLTGAHLGNTIYF. V gene TRBV3-1 (or the pseudogene TRBV3-2) combines with J gene TRBJ1-3; 7 bases agree with TRBD1. The V and J ends lost 4 bases and 3 bases, in that order; junction bases with no gene match: 9. Germline CDR1 is LGHDT and CDR2 is YNNKEL (reference sequence). The CDR3 runs 16 residues.

The rearrangement uses TRBV5-8 and TRBJ1-1; perhaps TRBD1 as D (6 bases). CDR3 size: 13 residues. V lost 2 bases and J 3 bases, leaving 8 bases between the germline ends. CDR1 is SGHTS and CDR2 is YDEGEE in the germline V gene. Here the CDR3 reads CASSFEGDTEAFF. CDR3 bases: TGTGCCAGCAGCTTCGAGGGGGACACTGAAGCTTTCTTT.

The CDR3, as DNA: TGTGCCAGCAGCCCCGGACTAGCGGGAGGAGGGAACGAGCAGTACTTC. Translation gives CASSPGLAGGGNEQYF. The J gene is TRBJ2-7, the V gene TRBV7-6, with 14 bases that match TRBD2. Germline V lookup: CDR1 SGHVS, CDR2 FNYEAQ. The CDR3 is 16 amino acids. V lost 5 bases and J lost 5; bases outside the gene matches: 8.

The chain employs TRBV7-2 and TRBJ1-2; 7 bases are shared with TRBD1. Per germline, CDR1 SGHTA and CDR2 FQGNSA. The CDR3 is 16 amino acids. V lost 1 base, J lost 4 bases, and 9 bases stayed unmatched. The CDR3, as DNA: TGTGCCAGCAGCTTAGACCCGGGACAGCCTCTCTATGGCTACACCTTC. This encodes CASSLDPGQPLYGYTF.

The V and J genes are TRBV27 and TRBJ2-1; 8 bases map to TRBD2. This CDR3 comprises 16 residues. CDR1 and CDR2 (germline): MNHEY, SMNVEV (reference sequence). Trimming removed 4 bases from V and 6 bases from J; junction bases left unmatched: 11. CDR3 nucleotides: TGTGCCAGCAGTTCCCGTATGACTAGCGCGGGCAATGAGCAGTTCTTC. Encoded protein: CASSSRMTSAGNEQFF.

The rearrangement links TRBV7-2 to TRBJ1-2; the match to TRBD1 covers 7 bases. The CDR3 runs to 17 residues. V was pared by 2 bases and J by 1 base, with 10 bases of the junction left unmatched. CDR1 is SGHTA and CDR2 is FQGNSA in the germline V gene. DNA for the CDR3: TGTGCCAGCAGCTTAAAAGGAGACAGGGTAATTAACTATGGCTACACCTTC. It is translated as CASSLKGDRVINYGYTF.

The chain has TRBV18 and TRBJ1-3, with a weak D call TRBD1 (5 bases). V lost 1 base, J lost 0 bases, and 10 bases lay in between. The germline V gene has CDR1 KGHSH and CDR2 LQKENI. CDR3 length: 16 amino acids. In nucleotides, the CDR3 is TGTGCCAGCTCACCACGGACAAGCTCCTCTGGAAACACCATATATTTT. Protein sequence: CASSPRTSSSGNTIYF.

The chain joins TRBV30 to TRBJ1-4; D is uncertain. Trimming took 0 bases from V and 8 from J, leaving 4 bases between them. Germline lookup yields CDR1 GTSNPN and CDR2 SVGIG (reference sequence). The CDR3 contains 11 residues. DNA of the CDR3: TGTGCCTGGAGTGTAGAGGAAAAACTGTTTTTT. Its protein is CAWSVEEKLFF.

The chain couples TRBV10-3 to TRBJ2-5; the match to TRBD1 covers 7 bases. There are 14 residues in the CDR3. Germline V gene sequence: CDR1 ENHRY, CDR2 SYGVKD. V lost 2 bases to trimming and J lost 3 bases; unmatched junction nucleotides: 3. The CDR3: CAISEEGQKETQYF. The DNA for the CDR3 is TGTGCCATCAGTGAGGAGGGACAGAAAGAGACCCAGTACTTC.

The chain links TRBV7-8 to TRBJ1-5; TRBD1 matches 12 bases. The ends lost 6 bases at V and 0 bases at J; junction bases unmatched: 6. This CDR3 is built from 17 residues. Germline-derived CDR1 and CDR2 are SGHVS and FQNEAQ. The CDR3 DNA is TGTGCCAGCAGTTCCGGGACAGGGGGCCTTAGCAATCAGCCCCAGCATTTT. Encoded protein: CASSSGTGGLSNQPQHF. Using reference TRBV7-8 and TRBJ1-5 for the parts outside the CDR3, the full variable domain is GAGVSQSPRYKVAKRGQDVALRCDPISGHVSLFWYQQALGQGPEFLTYFQNEAQLDKSGLPSDRFFAERPEGSVSTLKIQRTQQEDSAVYLCASSSGTGGLSNQPQHFGDGTRLSIL.

This clone has just one count. The chain has TRBV27 and TRBJ1-2, with 11 bases matching TRBD1. With V trimmed by 7 bases and J by 8 bases, 12 bases remained unmatched. In germline, CDR1 is MNHEY, CDR2 SMNVEV (reference sequence). This CDR3 comprises 15 residues. CDR3 in DNA: TGTGCCAGCAAGCAGTGGGGACAGGGGGTCGTGGGCTACACCTTC. It yields the protein CASKQWGQGVVGYTF.

The CDR3 loop reads CASSQDWTGGPGEQYF. CDR3 nucleotide sequence: TGCGCCAGCAGCCAAGATTGGACGGGAGGGCCGGGTGAGCAGTACTTC. The chain has TRBV4-3 and TRBJ2-7; 8 bases fit TRBD2. The V gene's germline CDR1 is LGHNA and CDR2 YSLEER. Trimming removed 0 bases from V and 7 bases from J; junction bases left unmatched: 11. CDR3 length: 16 amino acids.

The rearrangement uses TRBV2 and TRBJ1-6, with 9 bases lining up with TRBD1. Germline CDR1 is SNHLY and CDR2 is FYNNEI. With V trimmed by 5 bases and J by 8 bases, 13 bases remained unmatched. CDR3 length: 17 amino acids. The CDR3 protein is CASSSLMTGGYDSPLHF. The CDR3 coding sequence is TGTGCCAGCAGTTCCCTAATGACAGGGGGGTATGATTCACCCCTCCACTTT.

The V call is TRBV29-1, the J call TRBJ1-1; 11 positions match TRBD1. The CDR3 sequence is 13 residues long. V was pared by 5 bases and J by 8 bases, with 7 bases of the junction left unmatched. The germline gives CDR1 SQVTM, CDR2 ANQGSEA. The CDR3 nucleotides are TGCAGCGTTCGGACAGGGGGCGGTGAAGAAGCTTTCTTT. Translating it yields CSVRTGGGEEAFF.

The genes are TRBV7-3 and TRBJ2-3; 10 bases match TRBD2. The V and J ends lost 5 bases and 5 bases, in that order; junction bases with no gene match: 7. Germline lookup yields CDR1 SGHTA and CDR2 FQGTGA. There are 15 residues in the CDR3. The CDR3 loop is CASSRLAGLQDTQYF. DNA of the CDR3: TGTGCCAGCAGCAGACTAGCGGGCTTACAAGATACGCAGTATTTT.

The V call is TRBV11-2, the J call TRBJ2-7, with D unresolved. There are 13 residues in the CDR3. In germline, CDR1 is SGHAT, CDR2 FQNNGV. V lost 3 bases and J 7 bases, leaving 13 bases between the germline ends. The CDR3 sequence is CASSFLDSFEQYF. Written as DNA, the CDR3 is TGTGCCAGCAGCTTTCTAGATTCGTTTGAGCAGTACTTC.

The chain employs TRBV4-2 and TRBJ1-6; no clear D. Germline values: CDR1 LGHNA, CDR2 YNFKEQ. The V end lost 10 bases, the J end lost 0 bases, and 13 bases lay between the germline ends. This CDR3 is built from 15 residues. The CDR3 DNA follows: TGTGCCACGAACCGCGAGGGCTCCTATAATTCACCCCTCCACTTT. It is translated as CATNREGSYNSPLHF.

This clone appeared a single time. The chain employs TRBV2 and TRBJ2-7; 14 nucleotides match TRBD2. V dropped 8 bases and J dropped 4; count of bases not matched to a gene: 7. CDR3 length: 15 residues. The germline V gene has CDR1 SNHLY and CDR2 FYNNEI. CDR3 region: CASRLGLAGVYEQYF. The CDR3 nucleotides are TGTGCCAGCCGATTGGGACTAGCGGGGGTGTACGAGCAGTACTTC. The entire variable domain, with the rest obtained from reference TRBV2 and TRBJ2-7, is as follows: EPEVTQTPSHQVTQMGQEVILRCVPISNHLYFYWYRQILGQKVEFLVSFYNNEISEKSEIFDDQFSVERPDGSNFTLKIRSTKLEDSAMYFCASRLGLAGVYEQYFGPGTRLTVT.

The chain employs TRBV27 and TRBJ2-1; 7 positions agree with TRBD1. The germline CDR1 and CDR2 sequences are MNHEY and SMNVEV (reference sequence). CDR3 length equals 15 residues. The J segment lost 8 bases and the V segment lost 5 bases, leaving 12 bases of the junction unmatched. Here the CDR3 reads CASSPSRSRGHEQFF. In DNA, the CDR3 is TGTGCCAGCAGTCCCTCCCGATCGAGGGGGCATGAGCAGTTCTTC.

In this sample, this clone turned up once. As DNA, the CDR3 is TGTGCCAGTAGTATACGACAGGGAACCCTTAGCAATCAGCCCCAGCATTTT. This gives the protein CASSIRQGTLSNQPQHF. This chain links TRBV19 with TRBJ1-5; TRBD1 matches at 7 bases. Germline V gives CDR1 LNHDA, CDR2 SQIVND (reference sequence). Trimming at V came to 2 bases and at J to 0 bases, leaving 7 bases not matched to a gene. The CDR3 has 17 amino acids.